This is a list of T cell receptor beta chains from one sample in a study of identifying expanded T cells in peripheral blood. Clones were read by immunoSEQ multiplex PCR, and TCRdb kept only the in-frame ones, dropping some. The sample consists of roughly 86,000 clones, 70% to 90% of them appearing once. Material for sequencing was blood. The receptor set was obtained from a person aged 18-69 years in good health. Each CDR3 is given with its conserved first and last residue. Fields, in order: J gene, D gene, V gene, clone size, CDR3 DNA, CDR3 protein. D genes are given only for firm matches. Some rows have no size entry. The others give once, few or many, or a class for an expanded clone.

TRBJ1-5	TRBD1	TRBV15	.	TGTGCCACCAGCGACAGGACAGGAGGTCAGCCCCAGCATTTT	CATSDRTGGQPQHF
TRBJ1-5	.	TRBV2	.	TGTGCCAGCAGTGGGGGCGGGGTGGGCAATCAGCCCCAGCATTTT	CASSGGGVGNQPQHF
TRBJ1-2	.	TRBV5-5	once	TGTGCCAGCAGCTTAATGGGCGGGGTTGGCTACACCTTC	CASSLMGGVGYTF
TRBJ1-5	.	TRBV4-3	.	TGCGCCAGCAGCTTTCTCCCAGGGATCGGACAGCCCCAGCATTTT	CASSFLPGIGQPQHF
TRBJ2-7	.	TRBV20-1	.	TGCAGTGCTAGATTCATCTACGAGCAGTACTTC	CSARFIYEQYF
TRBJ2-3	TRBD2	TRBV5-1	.	TGCGCCAGCAGCTTGCAGCGGGGGTCCACAGATACGCAGTATTTT	CASSLQRGSTDTQYF
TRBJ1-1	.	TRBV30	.	TGTGCCTGGAGTATCCGGCGGCAGAACACTGAAGCTTTCTTT	CAWSIRRQNTEAFF
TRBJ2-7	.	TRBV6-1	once	TGTGCCAGCAGTGAACCCCGATTAAACTCCTACGAGCAGTACTTC	CASSEPRLNSYEQYF
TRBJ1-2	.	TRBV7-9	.	TGTGCCAGCAGCTGGCCTCTTGGACAAAACTATGGCTACACCTTC	CASSWPLGQNYGYTF
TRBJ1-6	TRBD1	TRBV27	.	TGTGCCAGCAGCCCACAGGGGGCGGGAAATTCACCCCTCCACTTT	CASSPQGAGNSPLHF
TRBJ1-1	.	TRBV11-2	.	TGTGCCAGCAGCTTAGATCCTCAGTACACTGAAGCTTTCTTT	CASSLDPQYTEAFF
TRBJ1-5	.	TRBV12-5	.	TGTGCTAGTGGTTTGGAGACCTATCAGCCCCAGCATTTT	CASGLETYQPQHF
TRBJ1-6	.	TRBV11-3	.	TGTGCCAGCAGTACGGTCGGACGGTCACCCCTCCACTTT	CASSTVGRSPLHF
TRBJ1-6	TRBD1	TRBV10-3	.	TGTGCCATCAGTGAACTATGGACAGGAAGGAATTCACCCCTCCACTTT	CAISELWTGRNSPLHF
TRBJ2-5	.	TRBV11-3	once	TGTGCCAGTGGGCCCCGGGCTGGGACCCAGTACTTC	CASGPRAGTQYF
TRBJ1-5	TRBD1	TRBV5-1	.	TGCGCCAGCAGCTTGGCGGGACAGGGGACCAATCAGCCCCAGCATTTT	CASSLAGQGTNQPQHF
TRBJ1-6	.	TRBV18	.	TGTGCCACGGGACTGGATAATTCACCCCTCCACTTT	CATGLDNSPLHF
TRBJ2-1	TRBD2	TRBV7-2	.	TGTGCCAGCAGCCCTCAGATGACCGGGGGGGCCAATGAGCAGTTCTTC	CASSPQMTGGANEQFF
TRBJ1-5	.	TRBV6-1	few	TGTGCCAGCAGTGAAGGAGTAGCCGATTCAGCGAAGCCCCAGCATTTT	CASSEGVADSAKPQHF
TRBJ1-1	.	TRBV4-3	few	TGCGCCAGCAGCCCGGGACGGGGGAACACTGAAGCTTTCTTT	CASSPGRGNTEAFF
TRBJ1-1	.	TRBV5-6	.	TGTGCCAGCAGCTTGGTAGGGCATCGGAACACTGAAGCTTTCTTT	CASSLVGHRNTEAFF
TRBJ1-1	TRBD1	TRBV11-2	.	TGTGCCAGCAGCACGCGGGACAGGGCCACTGAAGCTTTCTTT	CASSTRDRATEAFF
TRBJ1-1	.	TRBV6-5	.	TGTGCCAGCGGATACAGGATCTCCACTGAAGCTTTCTTT	CASGYRISTEAFF
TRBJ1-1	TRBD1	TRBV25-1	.	TGTGCCAGCAGTATGGGACAGGGGGGAACGGCTTTCTTT	CASSMGQGGTAFF
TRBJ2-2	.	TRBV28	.	TGTGCCAGCTATTCTCCCTTCGGTTCCCGGGAATGGCCCACCGGGGAGCTGTTTTTT	CASYSPFGSREWPTGELFF
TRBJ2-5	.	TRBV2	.	TGTGCCAGCAGTGCGAGGGAAGAGACCCAGTACTTC	CASSAREETQYF
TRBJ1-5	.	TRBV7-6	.	TGTGCCAGCAGCTTAGCGGGTGATTGGGAATACAATCAGCCCCAGCATTTT	CASSLAGDWEYNQPQHF
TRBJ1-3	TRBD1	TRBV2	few	TGTGCCAGTCAGGGGGCTGGAAACACCATATATTTT	CASQGAGNTIYF
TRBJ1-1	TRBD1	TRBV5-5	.	TGTGCCAGCAGCTTAAGACTTTTGACAGGGAAAAATAACACTGAAGCTTTCTTT	CASSLRLLTGKNNTEAFF
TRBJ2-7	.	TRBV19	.	TGTGCCAGTAGTGAGACGACTCGTTCCTACGAGCAGTACTTC	CASSETTRSYEQYF
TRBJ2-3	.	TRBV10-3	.	TGTGCCAGTATGGACAGACCCACAGATACGCAGTATTTT	CASMDRPTDTQYF
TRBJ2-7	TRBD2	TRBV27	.	TGTGCCAGCAGTATATGGGAGGGCTCCTACGAGCAGTACTTC	CASSIWEGSYEQYF
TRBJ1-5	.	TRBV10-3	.	TGTGCCACCGCCGGGGATTGGGCCAATCAGCCCCAGCATTTT	CATAGDWANQPQHF
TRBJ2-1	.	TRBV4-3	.	TGCGCCAGCAGCCAAGACCACAGGAAGAGCTCCTACAATGAGCAGTTCTTC	CASSQDHRKSSYNEQFF
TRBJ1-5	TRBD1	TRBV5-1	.	TGCGCCAGCAGCCCTCGGCCGGGACAGGGTATACAGCCCCAGCATTTT	CASSPRPGQGIQPQHF
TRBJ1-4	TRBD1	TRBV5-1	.	TGCGCCAGCAGCCGGGACAGAACTAATGAAAAACTGTTTTTT	CASSRDRTNEKLFF
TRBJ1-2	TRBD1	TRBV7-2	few	TGTGCCAGCAGCTTTACGGGACAGTTCTATGGCTACACCTTC	CASSFTGQFYGYTF
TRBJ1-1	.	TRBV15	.	TGTGCCACCAGCAGAGTCCCCGCGGGGCAAGCTTTCTTT	CATSRVPAGQAFF
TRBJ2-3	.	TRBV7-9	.	TGTGCCAGCAGCTTAGCAGGGTCCGGCACAGATACGCAGTATTTT	CASSLAGSGTDTQYF
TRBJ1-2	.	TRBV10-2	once	TGCGCCAGCAGTGAGTCGCGGGAGAAAAATGGCTACACCTTC	CASSESREKNGYTF
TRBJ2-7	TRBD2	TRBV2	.	TGTGCCAGCAGCCCGACGTCGGGGGGGACGTCGTTTTTACAGTACTTC	CASSPTSGGTSFLQYF
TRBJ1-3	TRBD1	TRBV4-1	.	TGCGCCAGCAGCCAAGGCAGACAGGGGGTTACTGGAAACACCATATATTTT	CASSQGRQGVTGNTIYF
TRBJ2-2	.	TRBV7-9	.	TGTGCCAGCAGCTTACGAGCAGCCATCACCGGGGAGCTGTTTTTT	CASSLRAAITGELFF
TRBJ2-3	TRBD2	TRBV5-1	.	TGCGCCAGCAGCTTGGGGGGACTACCAATAGATACGCAGTATTTT	CASSLGGLPIDTQYF
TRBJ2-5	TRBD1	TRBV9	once	TGTGCCAGCAACTTAGGGACAGGGGCAGAGACCCAGTACTTC	CASNLGTGAETQYF
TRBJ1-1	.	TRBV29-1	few	TGCAGCGTTGACGGGGAAAGGGCGAACACTGAAGCTTTCTTT	CSVDGERANTEAFF
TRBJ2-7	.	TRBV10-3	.	TGTGCCACCGCACCATCCATATTCGGACGGCGCCAGGAGCAGTACTTC	CATAPSIFGRRQEQYF
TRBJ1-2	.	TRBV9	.	TGTGCCAGCAGCGTAGGGTCAGGGAACTATGGCTACACCTTC	CASSVGSGNYGYTF
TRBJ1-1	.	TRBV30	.	TGTGCCTCCCGATTCTCCACTGAAGCTTTCTTT	CASRFSTEAFF
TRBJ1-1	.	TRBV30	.	TGTGCCTGGAGTCTGGTGACTGAAGCTTTCTTT	CAWSLVTEAFF
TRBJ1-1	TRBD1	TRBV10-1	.	TGCGCCAGCCCAGGGGGCCCTGAAGCTTTCTTT	CASPGGPEAFF
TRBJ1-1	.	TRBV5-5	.	TGTGCCAGCAGCTTGTCTCGGAGCACTGAAGCTTTCTTT	CASSLSRSTEAFF
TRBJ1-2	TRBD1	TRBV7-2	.	TGTGCCAGCAGCTTAGCGTTCACAGGGGACGGCTACACCTTC	CASSLAFTGDGYTF